A selection of T cell receptor beta chains follows, all from one sample in a study of OX40 agonist ivuxolimab in advanced cancers. Measured with immunoSEQ multiplex PCR; TCRdb has only the in-frame clones, and not every one. Of 20,000 to 25,000 clones detected, 83% appear once; the ten largest clones hold over 15%. The sample here was CD4+ or CD8+ T cells sorted from blood, taken in a trial of the OX40 agonist ivuxolimab. Every receptor here comes from an adult with an advanced solid tumor such as melanoma, head and neck, liver or kidney cancer. CDR3s include the opening cysteine and the closing phenylalanine or tryptophan. A D gene is named only where the DNA matches it firmly. Not all rows give a size; the values are once, few, many and, for expanded clones, a class.

NA	TRBJ1-2	TRBV9	NA	CASSVDGPENYYGYTF	TGTGCCAGCAGCGTAGACGGACCCGAGAACTACTATGGCTACACCTTC
NA	TRBJ2-1	TRBV2	TRBD2	CASRPRLAGGGNEQFF	TGTGCCAGCAGACCAAGACTAGCGGGAGGAGGGAATGAGCAGTTCTTC
few	TRBJ2-3	TRBV7-8	TRBD1	CASSPLGTAYTDTQYF	TGTGCCAGCAGCCCCCTGGGGACAGCTTACACAGATACGCAGTATTTT
NA	TRBJ2-3	TRBV27	NA	CASSSPLLNTQYF	TGTGCCAGCAGTTCCCCCCTCTTGAATACGCAGTATTTT
once	TRBJ2-2	TRBV29-1	TRBD1	CSASGTGGSTGELFF	TGCAGCGCTTCCGGGACAGGGGGGAGCACCGGGGAGCTGTTTTTT
NA	TRBJ2-5	TRBV5-1	TRBD1	CASSRARTGGEETQYF	TGCGCCAGCAGCCGAGCCCGGACAGGGGGGGAAGAGACCCAGTACTTC
NA	TRBJ1-1	TRBV27	NA	CASSERGKAFF	TGTGCCAGCAGTGAGCGCGGAAAAGCTTTCTTT
NA	TRBJ2-7	TRBV6-5	NA	CASSYGWEQYF	TGTGCCAGCAGTTACGGGTGGGAGCAGTACTTC
NA	TRBJ1-2	TRBV29-1	NA	CSVGGGHGYTF	TGCAGCGTTGGCGGGGGGCATGGCTACACCTTC
NA	TRBJ2-7	TRBV13	TRBD1	CASRGGTGSNEQYF	TGTGCCAGCAGGGGGGGGACAGGGTCTAACGAGCAGTACTTC
NA	TRBJ1-4	TRBV27	NA	CASSLGGRGREKLFF	TGTGCCAGCAGTTTAGGGGGTCGAGGGCGTGAAAAACTGTTTTTT
NA	TRBJ2-5	TRBV27	NA	CASSLSPQGLTGTQYF	TGTGCCAGCAGTTTATCCCCGCAGGGCTTAACGGGGACCCAGTACTTC
NA	TRBJ2-7	TRBV5-4	TRBD1	CASSTDRGSYEQYF	TGTGCCAGCAGCACGGACAGGGGCTCCTACGAGCAGTACTTC
NA	TRBJ1-1	TRBV4-1	TRBD1	CASSHTGGSTEAFF	TGCGCCAGCAGCCATACAGGGGGCTCAACTGAAGCTTTCTTT
NA	TRBJ1-3	TRBV7-9	TRBD1	CASSPTGVSGNTIYF	TGTGCCAGCAGCCCCACAGGGGTCTCTGGAAACACCATATATTTT
NA	TRBJ2-1	TRBV6-5	NA	CASSLRESYNEQFF	TGTGCCAGCAGCCTCCGGGAGTCCTACAATGAGCAGTTCTTC
NA	TRBJ2-2	TRBV7-9	NA	CASSSDTGELFF	TGTGCCAGCAGCTCGGACACCGGGGAGCTGTTTTTT
NA	TRBJ2-7	TRBV7-2	NA	CASSLERTPSYEQYF	TGTGCCAGCAGCTTAGAGCGGACACCCTCCTACGAGCAGTACTTC
NA	TRBJ2-5	TRBV4-1	NA	CASSHLPEGRETQYF	TGCGCCAGCAGCCACTTACCCGAGGGGCGGGAGACCCAGTACTTC
NA	TRBJ1-5	TRBV27	TRBD1	CASRGTGRGNQPQHF	TGTGCCAGCAGGGGGACAGGGAGGGGCAATCAGCCCCAGCATTTT
once	TRBJ1-4	TRBV5-1	TRBD1	CASSPMTGAEKLFF	TGCGCCAGCAGCCCAATGACAGGGGCTGAAAAACTGTTTTTT
once	TRBJ2-5	TRBV5-4	TRBD1	CASSSRDSLRGAQYF	TGTGCCAGCAGCAGCCGGGACAGCCTTCGAGGGGCCCAGTACTTC
NA	TRBJ2-7	TRBV15	NA	CATNTDYSYEQYF	TGTGCCACGAACACCGACTACAGCTACGAGCAGTACTTC
once	TRBJ2-1	TRBV27	TRBD2	CASSLQPGLVNEQFF	TGTGCCAGCAGTTTACAACCCGGACTAGTGAATGAGCAGTTCTTC
NA	TRBJ2-7	TRBV7-9	NA	CASSLNQGPTYEQYF	TGTGCCAGCAGCTTAAACCAGGGGCCCACCTACGAGCAGTACTTC
few	TRBJ2-3	TRBV5-1	TRBD2	CASSLATSGGFADTQYF	TGCGCCAGCAGCTTGGCCACTAGCGGGGGGTTCGCAGATACGCAGTATTTT
NA	TRBJ2-1	TRBV27	TRBD2	CAARAGASPYNEQFF	TGTGCCGCTCGAGCGGGGGCCTCTCCGTACAATGAGCAGTTCTTC
NA	TRBJ2-7	TRBV13	NA	CASSLGRAGEQYF	TGTGCCAGCAGCTTGGGCAGGGCTGGAGAGCAGTACTTC
NA	TRBJ1-4	TRBV6-5	NA	CASSYVGDEKLFF	TGTGCCAGCAGTTACGTTGGGGACGAAAAACTGTTTTTT
NA	TRBJ2-7	TRBV11-2	TRBD1	CASSLGQGISYEQYF	TGTGCCAGCAGCTTGGGACAGGGAATTTCCTACGAGCAGTACTTC
NA	TRBJ2-7	TRBV29-1	NA	CSVLDGDYEQYF	TGCAGCGTTTTGGACGGGGACTACGAGCAGTACTTC
NA	TRBJ2-1	TRBV9	TRBD1	CASSIGTGGLNEQFF	TGTGCCAGCAGCATCGGGACAGGGGGCCTCAATGAGCAGTTCTTC
NA	TRBJ1-3	TRBV6-6	NA	CASRDSGNTIYF	TGTGCCAGCAGGGACTCTGGAAACACCATATATTTT
NA	TRBJ2-1	TRBV6-5	NA	CASSYSSNEQFF	TGTGCCAGCAGTTACTCGAGTAATGAGCAGTTCTTC
NA	TRBJ2-7	TRBV4-1	NA	CASSEMGMGYEQYF	TGCGCCAGCAGCGAAATGGGGATGGGCTACGAGCAGTACTTC
NA	TRBJ2-1	TRBV7-9	TRBD1	CASSFIQGAGDEQFF	TGTGCCAGCAGCTTCATACAGGGGGCGGGCGATGAGCAGTTCTTC
NA	TRBJ2-3	TRBV9	NA	CASSAEGAASTDTQYF	TGTGCCAGCAGCGCAGAAGGGGCAGCCAGCACAGATACGCAGTATTTT
NA	TRBJ2-5	TRBV4-1	TRBD1	CASSIQGAHETQYF	TGCGCCAGCAGCATACAGGGGGCTCACGAGACCCAGTACTTC
once	TRBJ2-1	TRBV27	TRBD2	CASSLRGSSYNEQFF	TGTGCCAGCAGTTTACGCGGGAGCTCCTACAATGAGCAGTTCTTC
few	TRBJ2-7	TRBV4-1	NA	CASSQDLGVGYEQYF	TGCGCCAGCAGCCAAGATTTGGGAGTCGGCTACGAGCAGTACTTC
NA	TRBJ2-7	TRBV10-3	NA	CATNRPGGSYEQYF	TGTGCCACAAACAGGCCCGGGGGTTCCTACGAGCAGTACTTC
NA	TRBJ2-7	TRBV7-2	TRBD2	CASSTSGGGEQYF	TGTGCCAGCAGCACTAGCGGGGGAGGCGAGCAGTACTTC
NA	TRBJ2-5	TRBV6-1	TRBD1	CASRRQGLETQYF	TGTGCCAGCAGGAGACAGGGCCTAGAGACCCAGTACTTC
NA	TRBJ2-3	TRBV6-1	TRBD2	CASSGLDSSGRSADTQYF	TGTGCCAGCAGTGGCCTGGATAGTAGCGGGAGAAGCGCAGATACGCAGTATTTT
NA	TRBJ2-7	TRBV2	NA	CASSPATVLSYEQYF	TGTGCCAGCAGTCCAGCGACGGTACTCTCCTACGAGCAGTACTTC
NA	TRBJ2-4	TRBV28	TRBD1	CASGQGEAKNIQYF	TGTGCCAGCGGACAGGGGGAAGCCAAAAACATTCAGTACTTC
NA	TRBJ1-2	TRBV4-2	NA	CASSQDARHGYTF	TGTGCCAGCAGCCAAGATGCCAGGCATGGCTACACCTTC